This T cell receptor beta chain was sequenced during a study of blood T cell repertoires in COVID-19. Study-wide background: COVID-19 samples collected from the United States, Italy and Spain covered acute and convalescent phases.

CDR3 length: 14 residues. V was pared by 6 bases and J by 9 bases, with 16 bases between. The germline CDR1 and CDR2 sequences are SGDLS and YYNGEE. Original processing notes: It was from reference gene primer amplification that nucleated cell counts were estimated. Using immunoSEQ multiplex PCR, the repertoire was profiled, and TCRdb retains in-frame clones only, with some absent. That table is the source of V, J and clone size, and D and trimming were worked out from the DNA. Among around 140,000 clones, about 90% were seen once, and the ten largest hold 1.5%. The sequence came from a woman aged 55 to 70 with acute or convalescent COVID-19. The sequencing input was peripheral blood. The V call is TRBV9, the J call TRBJ1-6; D gene ambiguous. The DNA for the CDR3 is TGTGCCAGCACCCTGGCCCCTTTTGGTTCACCCCTCCACTTT. It is translated as CASTLAPFGSPLHF.